The T cell receptor beta chain described here comes from a study of Tregs in tolerant kidney transplant recipients (dated by TCRdb to the late 2010s). With respect to the entire study: The study applied TCRbeta sequencing to find donor-specific regulatory T cells before combined kidney and bone marrow transplantation and then followed those same cells after transplant. TCRbeta repertoire sequencing was used in 3 healthy controls to compare several methods for expanding Tregs specific for an allogeneic donor. Results and caveats for the whole study, not just this receptor: Biological reproducibility was not examined directly, but technical replication error appeared to be minimal. Expanding Tregs with activated donor B cells appeared to identify the most biologically relevant and donor-specific TCRbeta repertoire. The study was constrained by small patient numbers, and validation of the findings is required in larger populations and under other immunosuppression protocols.

For TCRbeta CDR3 sequencing, genomic DNA from the sorted cells was extracted using the QIAGEN DNeasy Blood and Tissue Kit. Through immunoSEQ, high-throughput TCRbeta CDR3 sequencing was done commercially, including PCR amplification with internal controls and bias correction. As for how the authors treated the data: Unique productive TCRbeta sequences were defined by CDR3 nucleotide sequence where primers matched, otherwise by CDR3 amino acid sequence with Vbeta and Jbeta genes. To correct sorting error, sequences shared between sorted populations at a frequency ratio of 2:1 or less were removed; the rest were assigned to the higher population. Sequences were defined as donor-reactive when expanded at least 5-fold in CFSE-low cells versus unstimulated cells and present at a frequency of at least 0.01% in CFSE-low cells. Jensen-Shannon divergence, calculated on the top 100 TCRbeta sequences ranked by frequency, was used to quantify repertoire divergence. When a sample had multiple sequencing runs, each run was corrected for sorting error separately and the runs were then pooled. TCRdb's version of the immuneACCESS table is confined to in-frame rearrangements and falls short of the full clone set. An unresolved V gene accounts for under half of the shortfall where checked; the remainder is of unknown origin. The V and J calls and clone size are taken from that table; D and trimming were inferred from the DNA. The sample table records 75,000 to 95,000 clones; 90% to 95% of these occur just once. Jointly, the top ten make up about 4.9% of the sample.

Inclusive of the bounding cysteine and phenylalanine, the CDR3 is 17 residues long. Only the CDR3 portion is preserved as DNA: 51 bases, with reading frame beginning at the first base. V is clipped by 4 bases and J by 2 bases, and the sequence between their germline boundaries is 15 bases long. CDR1 and CDR2 (MNHEY, SMNVEV) derive from the germline V gene (reference sequence). Only one count was recorded for this clone. Its antigen is unknown. One base away there is no much larger clone; base qualities are not given. Thawed PBMCs were FACS-sorted into unstimulated Tregs (CD4+CD25+CD127-), CD4+ non-Tregs (CD4+CD25-), CD4 cells and CD8 cells. Healthy control blood was obtained either as purchased buffy coats or from healthy volunteers. Healthy control blood was processed to PBMCs with a Ficoll density gradient and then cryopreserved, whereas patient PBMCs were collected both before and after transplant.

The source of this sequence is a human donor in good health. This chain is built from TRBV27 and TRBJ2-6; tentative D gene TRBD2, with 6 bases matching. Sequencing was carried out using CD8+ T cells from blood. The DNA sequence follows: TGTGCCAGCAGTTCACGCGGGGAGGTTGCTGGGGCCAACGTCCTGACTTTC. This encodes CASSSRGEVAGANVLTF.